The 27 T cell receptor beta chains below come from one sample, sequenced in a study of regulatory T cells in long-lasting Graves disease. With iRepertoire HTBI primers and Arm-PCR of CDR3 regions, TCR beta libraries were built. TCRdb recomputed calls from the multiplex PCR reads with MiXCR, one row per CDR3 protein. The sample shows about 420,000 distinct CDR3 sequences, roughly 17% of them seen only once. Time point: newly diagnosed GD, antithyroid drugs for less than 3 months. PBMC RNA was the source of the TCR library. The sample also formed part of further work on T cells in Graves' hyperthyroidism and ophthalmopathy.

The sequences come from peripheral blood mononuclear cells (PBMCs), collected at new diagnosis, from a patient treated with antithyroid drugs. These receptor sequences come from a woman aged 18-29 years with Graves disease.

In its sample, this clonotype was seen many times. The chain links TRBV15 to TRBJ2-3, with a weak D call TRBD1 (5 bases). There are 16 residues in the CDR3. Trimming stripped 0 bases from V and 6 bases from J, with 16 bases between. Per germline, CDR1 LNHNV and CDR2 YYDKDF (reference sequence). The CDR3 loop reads CATSRDAAAGFDTQYF. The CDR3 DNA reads TGTGCCACCAGCAGAGATGCGGCGGCAGGGTTCGATACGCAGTATTTT. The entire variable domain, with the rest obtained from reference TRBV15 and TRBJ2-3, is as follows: DAMVIQNPRYQVTQFGKPVTLSCSQTLNHNVMYWYQQKSSQAPKLLFHYYDKDFNNEADTPDNFQSRRPNTSFCFLDIRSPGLGDTAMYLCATSRDAAAGFDTQYFGPGTRLTVL.

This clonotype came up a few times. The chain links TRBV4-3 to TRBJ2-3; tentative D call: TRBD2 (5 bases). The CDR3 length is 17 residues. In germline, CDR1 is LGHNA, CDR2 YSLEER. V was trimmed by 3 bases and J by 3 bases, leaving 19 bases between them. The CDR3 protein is CASSQGRDTGWTDTQYF. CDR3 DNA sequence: TGCGCCAGCAGCCAGGGCCGGGATACGGGATGGACAGATACGCAGTATTTT.

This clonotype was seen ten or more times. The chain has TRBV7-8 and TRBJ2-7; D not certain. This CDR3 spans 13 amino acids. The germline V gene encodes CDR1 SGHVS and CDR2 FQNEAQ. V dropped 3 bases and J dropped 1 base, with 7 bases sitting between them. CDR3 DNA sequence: TGTGCCAGCAGCTTTTACGGATCCTACGAGCAGTACTTC. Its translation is CASSFYGSYEQYF.

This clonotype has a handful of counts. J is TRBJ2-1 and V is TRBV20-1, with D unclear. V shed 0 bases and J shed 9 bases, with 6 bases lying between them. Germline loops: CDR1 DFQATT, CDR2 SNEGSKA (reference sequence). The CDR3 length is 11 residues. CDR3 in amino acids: CSARDTAEQFF. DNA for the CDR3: TGCAGTGCTAGAGATACTGCTGAGCAGTTCTTC.

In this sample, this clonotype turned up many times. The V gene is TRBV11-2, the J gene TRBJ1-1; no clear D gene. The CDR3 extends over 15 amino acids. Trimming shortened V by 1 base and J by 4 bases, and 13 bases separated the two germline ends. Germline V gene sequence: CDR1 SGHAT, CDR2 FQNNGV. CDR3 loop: CASSLVRISGTEAFF. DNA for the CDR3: TGTGCCAGCAGCTTAGTTCGGATTTCGGGCACTGAAGCTTTCTTT.

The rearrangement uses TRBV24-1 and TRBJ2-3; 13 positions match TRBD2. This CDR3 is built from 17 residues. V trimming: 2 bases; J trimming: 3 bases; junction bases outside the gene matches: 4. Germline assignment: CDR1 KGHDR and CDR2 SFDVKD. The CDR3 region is CATSDWTSGRSTDTQYF. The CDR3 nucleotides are TGTGCCACCAGTGATTGGACTAGCGGGAGAAGTACAGATACGCAGTATTTT.

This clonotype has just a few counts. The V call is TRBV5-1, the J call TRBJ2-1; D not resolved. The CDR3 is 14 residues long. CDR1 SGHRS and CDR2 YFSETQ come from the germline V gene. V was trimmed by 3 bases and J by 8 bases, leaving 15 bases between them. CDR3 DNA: TGCGCCAGCAGCTCAGGTTTGGGGTTCTATGAGCAGTTCTTC. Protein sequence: CASSSGLGFYEQFF.

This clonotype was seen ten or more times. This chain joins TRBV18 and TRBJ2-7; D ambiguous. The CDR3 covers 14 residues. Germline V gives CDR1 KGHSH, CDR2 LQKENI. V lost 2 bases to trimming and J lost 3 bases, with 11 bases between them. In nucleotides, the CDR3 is TGTGCCAGCTCACCAACACAAGGTGTCTACGAGCAGTACTTC. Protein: CASSPTQGVYEQYF.

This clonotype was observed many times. The CDR3 sequence: CASSETGLSTDTQYF. The CDR3 region has the DNA TGTGCCAGCAGTGAAACCGGACTTAGCACAGATACGCAGTATTTT. The chain carries TRBV2 and TRBJ2-3; a possible D gene is TRBD2 (5 bases). Germline CDR1 SNHLY, CDR2 FYNNEI. CDR3 length equals 15 residues. Trimming shortened V by 2 bases and J by 0 bases, and 9 bases separated the two germline ends.

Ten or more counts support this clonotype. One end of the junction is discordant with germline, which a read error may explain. CDR3 nucleotide sequence: TGTGCCAGCAGTTACGTCGCGGGGGCGAGCACAGATACGCAGTATTTT. Translation gives CASSYVAGASTDTQYF. The chain couples TRBV5-1 to TRBJ2-3, with a weak D call TRBD2 (7 bases). Per the germline V gene, CDR1 is SGHRS and CDR2 is YFSETQ. This CDR3 has 16 amino acids.

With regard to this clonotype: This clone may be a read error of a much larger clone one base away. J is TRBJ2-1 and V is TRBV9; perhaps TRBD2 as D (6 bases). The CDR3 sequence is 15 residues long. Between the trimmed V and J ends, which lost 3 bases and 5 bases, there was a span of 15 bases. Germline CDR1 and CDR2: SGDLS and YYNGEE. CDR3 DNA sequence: TGTGCCAGCAGCGCAGTAGCGGAGTTACACAATGAGCAGTTCTTC. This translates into CASSAVAELHNEQFF. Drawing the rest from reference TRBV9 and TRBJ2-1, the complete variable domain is DSGVTQTPKHLITATGQRVTLRCSPRSGDLSVYWYQQSLDQGLQFLIQYYNGEERAKGNILERFSAQQFPDLHSELNLSSLELGDSALYFCASSAVAELHNEQFFGPGTRLTVL.

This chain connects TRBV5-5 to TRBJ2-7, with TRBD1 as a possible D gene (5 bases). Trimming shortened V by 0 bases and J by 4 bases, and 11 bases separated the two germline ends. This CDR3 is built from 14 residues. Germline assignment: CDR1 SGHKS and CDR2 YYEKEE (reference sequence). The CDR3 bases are TGTGCCAGCAGCTTGGTAGCAGGGTTTTACGAGCAGTACTTC. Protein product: CASSLVAGFYEQYF.

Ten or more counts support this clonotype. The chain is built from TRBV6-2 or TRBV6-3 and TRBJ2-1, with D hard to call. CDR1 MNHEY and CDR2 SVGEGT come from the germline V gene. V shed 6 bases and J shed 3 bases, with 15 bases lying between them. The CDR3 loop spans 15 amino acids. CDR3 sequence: CASSSRVRSYNEQFF. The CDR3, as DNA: TGTGCCAGCAGCTCTAGGGTGCGTAGCTACAATGAGCAGTTCTTC.

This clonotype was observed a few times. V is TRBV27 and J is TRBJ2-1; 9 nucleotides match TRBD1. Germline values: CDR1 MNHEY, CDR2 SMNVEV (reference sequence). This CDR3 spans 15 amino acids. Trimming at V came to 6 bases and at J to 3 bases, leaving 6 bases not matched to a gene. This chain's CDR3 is CASRSTGGRYNEQFF. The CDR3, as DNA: TGTGCCAGCAGGAGCACAGGGGGCCGCTACAATGAGCAGTTCTTC.

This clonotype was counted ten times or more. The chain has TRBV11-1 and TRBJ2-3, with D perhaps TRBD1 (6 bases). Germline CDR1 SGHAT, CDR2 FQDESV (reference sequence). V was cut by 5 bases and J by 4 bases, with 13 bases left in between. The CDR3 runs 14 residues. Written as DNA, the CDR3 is TGTGCCAGCAGCCAGGGGCCTCGTTCAGATACGCAGTATTTT. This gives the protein CASSQGPRSDTQYF.

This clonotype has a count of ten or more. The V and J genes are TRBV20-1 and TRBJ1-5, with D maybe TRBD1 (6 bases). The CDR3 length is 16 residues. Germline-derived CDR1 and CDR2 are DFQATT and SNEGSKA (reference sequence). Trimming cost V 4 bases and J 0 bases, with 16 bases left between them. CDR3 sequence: CSAITPRGDSNQPQHF. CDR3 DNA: TGCAGTGCTATCACCCCCAGGGGAGATAGCAATCAGCCCCAGCATTTT.

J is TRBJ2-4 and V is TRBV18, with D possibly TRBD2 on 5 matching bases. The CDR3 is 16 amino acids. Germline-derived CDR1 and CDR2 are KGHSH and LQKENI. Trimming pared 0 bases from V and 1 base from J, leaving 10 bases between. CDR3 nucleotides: TGTGCCAGCTCACCACCGGAGGCCGCGGCCAAAAACATTCAGTACTTC. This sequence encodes CASSPPEAAAKNIQYF.

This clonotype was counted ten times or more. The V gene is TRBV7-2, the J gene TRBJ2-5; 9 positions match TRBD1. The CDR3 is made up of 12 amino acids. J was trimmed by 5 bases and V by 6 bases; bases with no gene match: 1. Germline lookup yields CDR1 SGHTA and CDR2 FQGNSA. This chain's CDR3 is CASRQGAETQYF. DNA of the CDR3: TGTGCCAGCAGACAGGGGGCGGAGACCCAGTACTTC.

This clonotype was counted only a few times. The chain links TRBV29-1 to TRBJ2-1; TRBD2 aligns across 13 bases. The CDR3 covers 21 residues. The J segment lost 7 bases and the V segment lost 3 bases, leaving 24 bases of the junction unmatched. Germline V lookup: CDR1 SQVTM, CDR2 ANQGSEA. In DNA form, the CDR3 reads TGCAGCGTTGACCGGGACAGAGCCGGGACTAGCGGGATTTACGGGTTGAATGAGCAGTTCTTC. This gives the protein CSVDRDRAGTSGIYGLNEQFF.

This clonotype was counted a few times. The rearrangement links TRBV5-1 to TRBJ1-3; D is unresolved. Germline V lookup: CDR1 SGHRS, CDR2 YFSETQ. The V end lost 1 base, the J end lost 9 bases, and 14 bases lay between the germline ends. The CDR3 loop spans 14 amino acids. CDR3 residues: CASSLISREATIYF. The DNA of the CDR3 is TGCGCCAGCAGCTTGATTAGTAGGGAGGCCACCATATATTTT.

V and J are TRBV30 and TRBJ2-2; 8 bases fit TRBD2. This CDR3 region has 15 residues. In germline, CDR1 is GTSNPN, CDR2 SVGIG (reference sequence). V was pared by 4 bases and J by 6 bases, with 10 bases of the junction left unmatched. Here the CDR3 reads CAWNSGTPWAGELFF. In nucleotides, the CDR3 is TGTGCCTGGAATAGCGGGACTCCCTGGGCCGGGGAGCTGTTTTTT.

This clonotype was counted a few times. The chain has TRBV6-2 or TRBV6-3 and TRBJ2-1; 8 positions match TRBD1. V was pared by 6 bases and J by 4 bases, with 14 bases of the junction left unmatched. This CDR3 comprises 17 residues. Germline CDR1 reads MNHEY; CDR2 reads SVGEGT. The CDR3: CASSSNTGTGVYNEQFF. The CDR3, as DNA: TGTGCCAGCAGCTCCAATACCGGGACAGGAGTTTACAATGAGCAGTTCTTC.

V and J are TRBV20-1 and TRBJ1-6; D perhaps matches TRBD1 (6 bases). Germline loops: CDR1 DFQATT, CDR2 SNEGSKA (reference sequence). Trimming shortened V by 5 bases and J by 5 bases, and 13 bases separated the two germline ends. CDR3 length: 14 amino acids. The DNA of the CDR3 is TGCAGTGCTCCTGGACAGTCTAATAATTCACCCCTCCACTTT. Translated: CSAPGQSNNSPLHF.

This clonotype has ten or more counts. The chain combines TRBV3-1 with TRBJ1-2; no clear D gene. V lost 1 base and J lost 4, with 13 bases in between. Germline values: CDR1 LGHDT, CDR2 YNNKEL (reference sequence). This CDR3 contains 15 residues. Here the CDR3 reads CASSQGGTGSYGYTF. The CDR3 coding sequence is TGTGCCAGCAGCCAAGGAGGCACGGGAAGCTATGGCTACACCTTC.

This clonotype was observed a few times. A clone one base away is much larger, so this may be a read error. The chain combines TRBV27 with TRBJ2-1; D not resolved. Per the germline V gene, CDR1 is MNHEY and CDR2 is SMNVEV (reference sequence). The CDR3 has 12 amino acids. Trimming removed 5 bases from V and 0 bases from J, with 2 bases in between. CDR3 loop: CASSNSYNEQFF. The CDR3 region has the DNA TGTGCCAGCAGTAACTCCTACAATGAGCAGTTCTTC.

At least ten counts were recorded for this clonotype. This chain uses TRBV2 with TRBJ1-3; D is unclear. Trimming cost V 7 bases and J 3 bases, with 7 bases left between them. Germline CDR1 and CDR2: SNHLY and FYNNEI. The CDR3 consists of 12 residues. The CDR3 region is CASNDNGNTIYF. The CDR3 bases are TGTGCCAGCAACGACAATGGAAACACCATATATTTT.

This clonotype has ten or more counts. The CDR3, as DNA: TGTGCCAGCAGCTTAGATCTGGAGGGACTAGCGGGAGGTTCCTACGAGCAGTACTTC. This translates into CASSLDLEGLAGGSYEQYF. The chain links TRBV11-2 to TRBJ2-7; 15 bases match TRBD2. CDR3 size: 19 residues. The ends lost 0 bases at V and 1 base at J; junction bases unmatched: 7. Germline-derived CDR1 and CDR2 are SGHAT and FQNNGV.